The rows below give T cell receptor beta chains drawn from one sample of a study of T cell repertoires in cytomegalovirus infection. TCRdb passed the reads through MiXCR, listing each CDR3 protein once. The repertoire holds roughly 500,000 distinct CDR3 sequences, with around 11% as singletons. The sample comprised PBMCs. These receptors all stem from a human donor in good health (CMV status not recorded). Some clones in this sample may be carry-over from other donors' samples. The CDR3 runs from the conserved cysteine through the conserved F or W. Fields, in order: CDR3 protein, V gene, J gene.

cdr3_aa: CASSLDAGPQETQYF
v_call: TRBV11-2
j_call: TRBJ2-5

cdr3_aa: CASSSGGAAGHTQYF
v_call: TRBV11-3
j_call: TRBJ2-3

cdr3_aa: CASSYDQGDYGYTF
v_call: TRBV6-5
j_call: TRBJ1-2

cdr3_aa: CSDLGSQPQHF
v_call: TRBV20-1
j_call: TRBJ1-5

cdr3_aa: CSARGQRQDGYTF
v_call: TRBV20-1
j_call: TRBJ1-2

cdr3_aa: CASSWTSGRTYTQYF
v_call: TRBV7-9
j_call: TRBJ2-3

cdr3_aa: CASTLNGRNTEAFF
v_call: TRBV2
j_call: TRBJ1-1

cdr3_aa: CASSYGRRGDEQFF
v_call: TRBV6-6
j_call: TRBJ2-1

cdr3_aa: CSARVHQGAKPQHF
v_call: TRBV20-1
j_call: TRBJ1-5

cdr3_aa: CASSPYIVTDTQYF
v_call: TRBV27
j_call: TRBJ2-3

cdr3_aa: CASSLERLPSGNTIYF
v_call: TRBV11-2
j_call: TRBJ1-3

cdr3_aa: CASSSVWVGQGNYEQYF
v_call: TRBV28
j_call: TRBJ2-7

cdr3_aa: CASRDDEGARAPNEQFF
v_call: TRBV6-1
j_call: TRBJ2-1

cdr3_aa: CARGPTGGASHEQYF
v_call: TRBV12-3/TRBV12-4
j_call: TRBJ2-7

cdr3_aa: CASRPQGGNEQFF
v_call: TRBV28
j_call: TRBJ2-1